This T cell receptor (beta chain) comes out of a study of blood T cell repertoires in COVID-19. Whole-study context: Material from acute and convalescent COVID-19 was sourced from the United States, Italy and Spain. The analysed material was cDNA or gDNA that came from T cells, B-cell-depleted T cells, or PBMCs.

Sequenced by immunoSEQ multiplex PCR; TCRdb stores in-frame clones only, minus some. The data hold more than 60,000 clones, with 75% to 90% observed a single time. V gave up 3 bases and J gave up 2 bases; unmatched junction bases: 6. The CDR3 is made up of 15 amino acids. The germline V gene has CDR1 ENHRY and CDR2 SYGVKD. The chain links TRBV10-3 to TRBJ2-7, with 8 bases aligning to TRBD2. The sequenced material came from peripheral blood. The receptor was isolated from a man aged 80 or over with COVID-19, enrolled during active disease. CDR3 DNA sequence: TGTGCCATCAGTGAAGAGACTAGCGCCACCTACGAGCAGTACTTC. This codes for CAISEETSATYEQYF.